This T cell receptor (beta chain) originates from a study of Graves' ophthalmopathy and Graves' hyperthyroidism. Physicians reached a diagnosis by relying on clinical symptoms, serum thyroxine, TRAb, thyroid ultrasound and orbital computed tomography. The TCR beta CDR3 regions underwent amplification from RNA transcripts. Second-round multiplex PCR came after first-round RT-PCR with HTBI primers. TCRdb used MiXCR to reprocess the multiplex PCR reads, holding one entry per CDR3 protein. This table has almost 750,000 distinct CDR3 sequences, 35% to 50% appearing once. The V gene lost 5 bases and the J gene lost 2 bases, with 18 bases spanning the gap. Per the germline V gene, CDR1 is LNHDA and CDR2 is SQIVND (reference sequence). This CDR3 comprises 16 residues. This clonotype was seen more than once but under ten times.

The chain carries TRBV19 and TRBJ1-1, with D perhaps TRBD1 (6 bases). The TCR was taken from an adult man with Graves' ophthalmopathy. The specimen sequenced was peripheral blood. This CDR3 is CASSPSTGPLNTEAFF. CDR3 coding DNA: TGTGCCAGTAGTCCCTCGACAGGACCCCTTAACACTGAAGCTTTCTTT.